These 25 T cell receptor beta chains share one sample of origin, sequenced in a study of memory CD4+ T cells and cytomegalovirus serostatus. Only in-frame clones appear in the TCRdb table, and some are missing; sequencing was by immunoSEQ multiplex PCR. The repertoire has roughly 50,000 clones, 70% to 80% of them found once; the top ten carry about 1.5%. Single viable CD3+CD4+CD8-CD45RO+ cells were sorted as the memory CD4+ T cells. The specimen was memory CD4+ T cells from blood. Receptors originate from an adult in good health and CMV-seronegative.

The V call is TRBV6-6, the J call TRBJ1-1; TRBD1 matches at 8 bases. V trimming: 4 bases; J trimming: 4 bases; junction bases outside the gene matches: 8. This CDR3 has 15 amino acids. Germline-derived CDR1 and CDR2 are MNHNY and SVGAGI (reference sequence). CDR3 sequence (DNA): TGTGCCAGCAGTTCCATGACAGGGGCCGGCACTGAAGCTTTCTTT. It encodes CASSSMTGAGTEAFF.

This sequence joins TRBV18 and TRBJ1-5; D is undetermined. The V gene lost 3 bases and the J gene lost 4 bases, with 7 bases spanning the gap. The CDR3 is 13 residues long. Germline-derived CDR1 and CDR2 are KGHSH and LQKENI. CDR3 in amino acids: CASSPLANQPQHF. The CDR3 DNA follows: TGTGCCAGCTCACCTCTGGCAAATCAGCCCCAGCATTTT.

The CDR3 loop is CASSDSGHRTDTQYF. In DNA, the CDR3 is TGTGCCAGCAGTGACTCGGGACACCGCACAGATACGCAGTATTTT. The chain links TRBV6-4 to TRBJ2-3; tentatively, D is TRBD1 (6 bases). The CDR3 is made up of 15 amino acids. Between the trimmed V and J ends, which lost 0 bases and 1 base, there was a span of 8 bases. Germline CDR1 is MRHNA and CDR2 is SNTAGT.

The V gene is TRBV5-1, the J gene TRBJ1-4, with a tentative D call TRBD1 (5 bases). Germline loops: CDR1 SGHRS, CDR2 YFSETQ. The length of the CDR3 is 14 residues. V lost 3 bases and J lost 7, with 13 bases in between. CDR3 nucleotide sequence: TGCGCCAGCAGCTCGGGGGTCAGGGCTGAAAAACTGTTTTTT. Protein: CASSSGVRAEKLFF.

The rearrangement joins TRBV5-5 to TRBJ2-3; no clear D. The CDR3 runs 17 residues. Trimming pared 3 bases from V and 1 base from J, leaving 18 bases between. The germline gives CDR1 SGHKS, CDR2 YYEKEE (reference sequence). CDR3 region: CASSSGRALSGTDTQYF. The CDR3 nucleotides read TGTGCCAGCAGCTCTGGACGGGCTCTGAGTGGCACAGATACGCAGTATTTT.

Notes on this clone: The same CDR3 is also encoded by other DNA sequences in this sample. The chain recombines TRBV30 with TRBJ2-2; D possibly corresponds to TRBD2 (7 bases). The V end was cut by 0 bases, the J end by 0 bases, with 11 bases between. The CDR3 covers 16 residues. CDR1 is GTSNPN, CDR2 SVGIG, per germline (reference sequence). The CDR3 loop reads CAWSVGGGANTGELFF. DNA of the CDR3: TGTGCCTGGAGTGTTGGCGGGGGCGCGAACACCGGGGAGCTGTTTTTT. The full variable domain, with the rest looked up from reference TRBV30 and TRBJ2-2, is SQTIHQWPATLVQPVGSPLSLECTVEGTSNPNLYWYRQAAGRGLQLLFYSVGIGQISSEVPQNLSASRPQDRQFILSSKKLLLSDSGFYLCAWSVGGGANTGELFFGEGSRLTVL.

The CDR3 region has the DNA TGTGCCATCAGTGAAACCGGGACAGCTCAAGAGACCCAGTACTTC. This codes for CAISETGTAQETQYF. This chain uses TRBV10-3 with TRBJ2-5; 7 nucleotides align to TRBD1. The ends lost 3 bases at V and 2 bases at J; junction bases unmatched: 6. The germline gives CDR1 ENHRY, CDR2 SYGVKD. This CDR3 spans 15 amino acids.

This chain joins TRBV7-9 and TRBJ2-1; TRBD1 is a possible D gene (6 bases). This CDR3 has 18 residues. Trimming removed 5 bases from V and 8 bases from J, with 28 bases in between. The germline V gene has CDR1 SEHNR and CDR2 FQNEAQ (reference sequence). Here the CDR3 reads CASSEGKQQGSNTYEQFF. The DNA for the CDR3 is TGTGCCAGCAGCGAGGGGAAACAACAGGGTTCGAATACTTATGAGCAGTTCTTC.

This clone has just one count. The chain is built from TRBV30 and TRBJ1-6, with D hard to call. The CDR3 has 14 residues. CDR1 and CDR2 from the germline V gene are GTSNPN and SVGIG (reference sequence). V gave up 3 bases and J gave up 5 bases, with 11 bases separating them. The CDR3 here is CAWSPEYHNSPLHF. The CDR3, as DNA: TGTGCCTGGAGCCCCGAGTATCATAATTCACCCCTCCACTTT.

This chain joins TRBV11-2 and TRBJ2-3; possible D gene TRBD2, 6 bases. V was clipped by 4 bases and J by 0 bases, with 14 bases between them. Per germline, CDR1 SGHAT and CDR2 FQNNGV. The CDR3 sequence is 16 residues long. The CDR3 region is CASSYVAGMSTDTQYF. The CDR3 region has the DNA TGTGCCAGCAGCTACGTGGCGGGGATGAGCACAGATACGCAGTATTTT.

V is TRBV11-2 and J is TRBJ1-2; 9 nucleotides align to TRBD1. The V and J ends lost 5 bases and 7 bases, in that order; junction bases with no gene match: 5. The CDR3 spans 13 residues. Germline V gene data show CDR1 as SGHAT and CDR2 as FQNNGV. The CDR3 bases are TGTGCCAGCAGCCGGGACAGGGAAGGTGGCTACACCTTC. Its translation: CASSRDREGGYTF.

This chain uses TRBV10-1 with TRBJ2-2; the match to TRBD1 covers 7 bases. This CDR3 region has 14 residues. The V gene's germline CDR1 is WNHNN and CDR2 SYGVQD (reference sequence). Germline trimming cut 5 bases from V and 7 bases from J; bases unmatched to any gene: 7. Here the CDR3 DNA reads TGCGCCAGCAGTCGACAGGGTATTAGCGGGGAGCTGTTTTTT. This sequence encodes CASSRQGISGELFF.

The CDR3 loop is CASSVEGVEQFF. CDR3 in DNA: TGTGCCAGCAGCGTCGAGGGTGTAGAACAGTTCTTC. This chain uses TRBV9 with TRBJ2-1; possible D gene TRBD2, 5 bases. The CDR3 totals 12 residues. V was trimmed by 2 bases and J by 13 bases, leaving 13 bases between them. Germline-derived CDR1 and CDR2 are SGDLS and YYNGEE.

The chain recombines TRBV7-9 with TRBJ1-2, with 8 nucleotides matching TRBD1. V lost 7 bases to trimming and J lost 1 base; unmatched junction nucleotides: 2. Germline V gene sequence: CDR1 SEHNR, CDR2 FQNEAQ (reference sequence). The CDR3 loop spans 13 amino acids. As DNA, the CDR3 is TGTGCCAGCAACACAGGGGGTAACTATGGCTACACCTTC. Its translation: CASNTGGNYGYTF.

The chain recombines TRBV19 with TRBJ2-6; D perhaps matches TRBD1 (9 bases). CDR1 LNHDA and CDR2 SQIVND come from the germline V gene (reference sequence). The length of the CDR3 is 19 residues. V lost 5 bases and J lost 0, with 20 bases in between. This CDR3 is CASSRPGGTGFSGANVLTF. CDR3 DNA: TGTGCCAGTAGTCGCCCGGGGGGGACAGGGTTCTCTGGGGCCAACGTCCTGACTTTC.

CDR3 residues: CASSSGEGWHEQFF. The CDR3 DNA is TGTGCCAGCAGCTCCGGGGAGGGTTGGCATGAGCAGTTCTTC. The V and J genes are TRBV7-8 and TRBJ2-1; 7 bases line up with TRBD2. This CDR3 is 14 amino acids long. The V and J ends lost 4 bases and 8 bases, in that order; junction bases with no gene match: 8. Germline V gene sequence: CDR1 SGHVS, CDR2 FQNEAQ.

The chain employs TRBV6-6 and TRBJ1-1, with D hard to call. Per germline, CDR1 MNHNY and CDR2 SVGAGI (reference sequence). Deletions cut 7 bases from V and 2 bases from J, with 17 bases between. There are 15 residues in the CDR3. The CDR3 spells CASTDNRKSNTEAFF. Here the CDR3 DNA reads TGTGCCAGCACAGACAACCGGAAATCCAACACTGAAGCTTTCTTT.

The chain is built from TRBV7-9 and TRBJ1-1; 7 bases line up with TRBD1. This CDR3 has 17 amino acids. The ends lost 5 bases at V and 0 bases at J; junction bases unmatched: 12. CDR1 SEHNR and CDR2 FQNEAQ come from the germline V gene (reference sequence). DNA for the CDR3: TGTGCCAGCAGCCTAGAGCCCGACAGGGTAGTGAACACTGAAGCTTTCTTT. The encoded protein is CASSLEPDRVVNTEAFF.

This rearrangement joins TRBV7-3 to TRBJ1-1; D is perhaps TRBD1 (5 bases). The CDR3 has 17 residues. Germline V gives CDR1 SGHTA, CDR2 FQGTGA. Trimming removed 2 bases at V and 0 bases at J, with 16 bases between. In DNA, the CDR3 is TGTGCCAGCAGCTTAGGGAGGGGTAGAAGGATGAACACTGAAGCTTTCTTT. Protein product: CASSLGRGRRMNTEAFF.

DNA for the CDR3: TGTGCCAGCAGCTCCCCAGGGAGCGGGGATCCATACAATGAGCAGTTCTTC. Translation gives CASSSPGSGDPYNEQFF. J is TRBJ2-1 and V is TRBV5-6, with TRBD2 matching 7 bases. The CDR3 covers 17 residues. The V gene end was trimmed by 3 bases and the J gene end by 4 bases; junction bases not matched to a gene: 13. Germline CDR1 and CDR2: SGHDT and YYEEEE.

The genes are TRBV4-3 and TRBJ2-3; 13 bases map to TRBD2. CDR3 length equals 16 residues. CDR1 is LGHNA, CDR2 YSLEER, per germline. The V segment lost 4 bases and the J segment 4 bases; nucleotides outside the gene matches: 5. The CDR3 DNA sequence: TGCGCCAGCAGCCGCCTGACTAGCGGGGGGTCAGATACGCAGTATTTT. It encodes CASSRLTSGGSDTQYF.

This chain connects TRBV5-4 to TRBJ2-3; the D gene could be TRBD1 or TRBD2 (5 bases each). The CDR3 loop spans 15 amino acids. Trimming removed 6 bases from V and 8 bases from J, with 22 bases in between. In germline, CDR1 is SGHNT, CDR2 YYREEE (reference sequence). The CDR3 bases are TGTGCCAGCACCTGGGACCCCCTTCTCTCTTCTACGCAGTATTTT. This gives the protein CASTWDPLLSSTQYF.

The chain links TRBV19 to TRBJ1-2; D possibly corresponds to TRBD1 (6 bases). Germline values: CDR1 LNHDA, CDR2 SQIVND (reference sequence). This CDR3 comprises 14 residues. Trimming shortened V by 7 bases and J by 0 bases, and 12 bases separated the two germline ends. The CDR3 nucleotides are TGTGCCAGTAATCAACAGGGAACTAACTATGGCTACACCTTC. Its translation: CASNQQGTNYGYTF.

The chain has TRBV9 and TRBJ1-2; possible D gene TRBD1, 6 bases. Trimming stripped 5 bases from V and 5 bases from J, with 16 bases between. The CDR3 is 14 residues long. Per the germline V gene, CDR1 is SGDLS and CDR2 is YYNGEE. CDR3 region: CASSLQTGSYGYTF. The CDR3 DNA is TGTGCCAGCAGTCTTCAGACAGGCTCTTATGGCTACACCTTC.

The V and J genes are TRBV5-1 and TRBJ2-7; either TRBD1 or TRBD2 may fit D (6 bases each). Germline CDR1 SGHRS, CDR2 YFSETQ. V lost 0 bases to trimming and J lost 0 bases, with 13 bases between them. The CDR3 length is 16 residues. Here the CDR3 DNA reads TGCGCCAGCAGCTTGGCCGAGGGGGGAAGCTCCTACGAGCAGTACTTC. Translating it yields CASSLAEGGSSYEQYF.